This T cell receptor beta chain was obtained from a study of graft-versus-host responses after intestinal transplantation. Whole-study results and caveats: Recipient bone marrow held GvH clones, some seen earlier in ileum or blood.

The method was immunoSEQ multiplex PCR; TCRdb's version includes in-frame clones alone and lacks a portion of them. This table has some 130,000 clones, 90% to 95% appearing once. On this clone itself: What it binds is not known.

V was cut by 2 bases and J by 4 bases, with 3 bases left in between. The CDR3 has 11 amino acids. The germline V gene has CDR1 SGHDT and CDR2 YYEEEE. The chain uses TRBV5-6 and TRBJ1-2, with unresolved D. The clonotype originates from a human donor who received an intestinal transplant. This material consisted of unstimulated CD4+ T cells sorted from spleen or lymph node cells, taken before intestinal transplant. Written as DNA, the CDR3 is TGTGCCAGCAGCTTTTCCTATGGCTACACCTTC. As protein: CASSFSYGYTF.